Following are 14 T cell receptor beta chains from one sample sequenced in a study of cytomegalovirus exposure and HLA in healthy donors. Primers for the PCR totalled 60 Vbeta and 13 Jbeta. The data were produced by immunoSEQ multiplex PCR, yet TCRdb's version contains in-frame clones alone and is incomplete. The sample records more than 80,000 clones, 75% being singletons. Sequencing was carried out using PBMCs. The source is a man between 40 and 49 years old in good health and CMV-seronegative.

The chain employs TRBV2 and TRBJ2-7; no firm D call. The CDR3 consists of 12 residues. Between the trimmed V and J ends, which lost 6 bases and 4 bases, there was a span of 10 bases. Germline V gene data show CDR1 as SNHLY and CDR2 as FYNNEI. The DNA of the CDR3 is TGTGCCAGCAGCCCACGAGTGTACGAGCAGTACTTC. Protein product: CASSPRVYEQYF.

This chain uses TRBV6-6 with TRBJ2-5, with TRBD2 identical over 14 bases. CDR1 MNHNY and CDR2 SVGAGI come from the germline V gene (reference sequence). The CDR3 has 15 amino acids. Germline trimming cut 6 bases from V and 5 bases from J; bases unmatched to any gene: 5. The CDR3 nucleotides read TGTGCCAGCAGATCGACTAGCGGGGGGGCGGAGACCCAGTACTTC. Amino acids: CASRSTSGGAETQYF.

V is TRBV4-1 and J is TRBJ2-5, with D perhaps matching TRBD1 (6 bases). The J call is doubtful: the DNA matches TRBJ2-7 better. The CDR3 has 14 amino acids. Germline loops: CDR1 MGHRA, CDR2 YSYEKL. The DNA of the CDR3 is TGCGCCAGCAGCCAAGGAGAACAGGGCTACGAGCAGTACTTC. Its translation: CASSQGEQGYEQYF.

This clone has only one observation. The CDR3 sequence: CASRLTTYTGELFF. The CDR3 nucleotides read TGCGCCAGCAGGCTTACAACCTACACCGGGGAGCTGTTTTTT. The chain links TRBV10-2 to TRBJ2-2, with unresolved D. The CDR3 spans 14 residues. The germline CDR1 and CDR2 sequences are WSHSY and SAAADI. V was clipped by 6 bases and J by 3 bases, with 11 bases between them.

V and J are TRBV7-2 and TRBJ1-3; D possibly corresponds to TRBD1 (6 bases). Germline CDR1 and CDR2: SGHTA and FQGNSA. V lost 3 bases to trimming and J lost 3 bases, with 9 bases between them. The CDR3 totals 14 residues. The CDR3 DNA reads TGTGCCAGCAGCTTTGACAGGCTTGGAAACACCATATATTTT. Translating gives CASSFDRLGNTIYF.

The chain combines TRBV5-1 with TRBJ2-5, with D perhaps TRBD1 (5 bases). The CDR3 consists of 16 residues. CDR1 and CDR2 (germline): SGHRS, YFSETQ. V was clipped by 4 bases and J by 0 bases, with 16 bases between them. This CDR3 is CASSNLEQEYQETQYF. The CDR3 DNA follows: TGCGCCAGCAGCAATCTCGAACAGGAGTACCAAGAGACCCAGTACTTC.

The chain carries TRBV7-5 and TRBJ1-1. TRBV7-5 is described as a pseudogene. This CDR3 region has 9 residues. The DNA of the CDR3 is TGTGTCAGAAGCTCCGTAGCTTTCTTT. Amino acids: CVRSSVAFF.

V is TRBV29-1 and J is TRBJ1-1, with D uncertain. Germline V gene lookup returns CDR1 SQVTM and CDR2 ANQGSEA. The CDR3 contains 12 residues. V shed 6 bases and J shed 4 bases, with 12 bases lying between them. CDR3 loop: CSVFNPGTEAFF. The CDR3, as DNA: TGCAGCGTCTTTAACCCGGGCACTGAAGCTTTCTTT.

The rearrangement joins TRBV5-4 to TRBJ1-2; 10 positions agree with TRBD1. Germline V gene sequence: CDR1 SGHNT, CDR2 YYREEE (reference sequence). The V and J ends lost 3 bases and 8 bases, in that order; junction bases with no gene match: 10. The CDR3 length is 15 residues. DNA for the CDR3: TGTGCCAGCAGCTCGGATGGACAGGGGGTAGGGGGCTACACCTTC. Amino acid sequence: CASSSDGQGVGGYTF.

Details on this clone: Mismatch with germline at one junction end may stem from a read error. This chain uses TRBV7-9 with TRBJ2-7, with TRBD2 matching 7 bases. The CDR3 has 12 residues. Germline CDR1 reads SEHNR; CDR2 reads FQNEAQ (reference sequence). As DNA, the CDR3 is TGTTCCAGCAGCTTAGGCGGGGGCGAGCAGTACTTC. It yields the protein CSSSLGGGEQYF. Together with reference TRBV7-9 and TRBJ2-7, the CDR3 gives the full variable domain: DTGVSQNPRHKITKRGQNVTFRCDPISEHNRLYWYRQTLGQGPEFLTYFQNEAQLEKSRLLSDRFSAERPKGSFSTLEIQRTEQGDSAMYLCSSSLGGGEQYFGPGTRLTVT.

This chain links TRBV5-5 with TRBJ2-2; possibly TRBD1 for D (5 bases). This CDR3 has 15 amino acids. The V and J ends lost 6 bases and 0 bases respectively, with 12 bases between them. Germline CDR1 and CDR2: SGHKS and YYEKEE (reference sequence). CDR3 in amino acids: CASTQGNANTGELFF. CDR3 DNA: TGTGCCAGCACTCAGGGTAACGCGAACACCGGGGAGCTGTTTTTT.

In the case of this clone: Germline is not matched at one junction end, which may reflect a read error. The chain links TRBV9 to TRBJ1-3; the D is unclear. The CDR3 runs 15 residues. Germline V gene lookup returns CDR1 SGDLS and CDR2 YYNGEE. CDR3 loop: CAGSRDGSSGNTIYF. CDR3 bases: TGTGCCGGCAGCAGAGACGGGTCCTCTGGAAACACCATATATTTT.

The rearrangement links TRBV7-2 to TRBJ1-5, with D hard to call. The CDR3 is made up of 14 amino acids. CDR1 is SGHTA, CDR2 FQGNSA, per germline. Between the trimmed V and J ends, which lost 1 base and 4 bases, there was a span of 8 bases. The CDR3 sequence is CASSLGSHNQPQHF. CDR3 DNA sequence: TGTGCCAGCAGCTTAGGAAGCCATAATCAGCCCCAGCATTTT.

There are a few counts of this clone. The J gene is TRBJ2-1, the V gene TRBV5-1; 11 positions match TRBD1. Germline values: CDR1 SGHRS, CDR2 YFSETQ. This CDR3 contains 15 residues. With 2 bases clipped from V and 7 bases from J, the junction kept 5 bases outside the gene matches. Written as DNA, the CDR3 is TGCGCCAGCAGCTTTGGACAGGGGGCAATGAATGAGCAGTTCTTC. Translating it yields CASSFGQGAMNEQFF.